This entry lists 13 T cell receptor beta chains sequenced from one sample in a study of cytomegalovirus exposure and HLA in healthy donors. In the PCR, 60 Vbeta and 13 Jbeta primers were used. The repertoire was sequenced with immunoSEQ multiplex PCR; TCRdb's copy has only in-frame clones and lacks some. In the table there are around 130,000 clones, 80% to 85% of which are singletons. Input material: PBMCs. Source of these receptors: a female donor in good health and CMV-seronegative.

This clone was counted between two and nine times. The chain links TRBV9 to TRBJ1-1; D is unresolved. Trimming removed 4 bases at V and 3 bases at J, with 4 bases between. Germline loops: CDR1 SGDLS, CDR2 YYNGEE. This CDR3 comprises 11 residues. CDR3 protein: CASSRDTEAFF. The CDR3 DNA reads TGTGCCAGCAGCCGGGACACTGAAGCTTTCTTT.

The V gene is TRBV11-2, the J gene TRBJ2-1, with D perhaps matching TRBD2 (5 bases). V gave up 4 bases and J gave up 0 bases, with 10 bases separating them. The V gene's germline CDR1 is SGHAT and CDR2 FQNNGV. This CDR3 is 15 amino acids long. DNA for the CDR3: TGTGCCAGCAGCTCTAGCATTAGCTCCTACAATGAGCAGTTCTTC. Its protein product is CASSSSISSYNEQFF.

The chain links TRBV28 to TRBJ2-7, with D possibly TRBD1 on 6 matching bases. Germline CDR1 is MDHEN and CDR2 is SYDVKM. There are 14 residues in the CDR3. V lost 5 bases, J lost 5 bases, and 16 bases lay in between. The CDR3: CASSIQGNLNEQYF. CDR3 in DNA: TGTGCCAGCAGTATACAGGGTAACCTTAACGAGCAGTACTTC.

The chain links TRBV2 to TRBJ2-3; 8 bases align to TRBD2. Germline V gene sequence: CDR1 SNHLY, CDR2 FYNNEI. The CDR3 length is 15 residues. Trimming took 2 bases from V and 4 from J; bases not matched to a gene: 5. The CDR3 here is CASSEIRAGADTQYF. In DNA, the CDR3 is TGTGCCAGCAGTGAAATCAGAGCGGGAGCAGATACGCAGTATTTT. The full variable domain, rest sourced from reference TRBV2 and TRBJ2-3, is EPEVTQTPSHQVTQMGQEVILRCVPISNHLYFYWYRQILGQKVEFLVSFYNNEISEKSEIFDDQFSVERPDGSNFTLKIRSTKLEDSAMYFCASSEIRAGADTQYFGPGTRLTVL.

This rearrangement joins TRBV4-1 to TRBJ1-3; no clear D gene. The ends were cut back, 3 bases at V and 0 bases at J, with 9 bases in the middle. CDR3 length: 15 amino acids. The germline V gene encodes CDR1 MGHRA and CDR2 YSYEKL. CDR3 protein: CASSQAPFSGNTIYF. In DNA, the CDR3 is TGCGCCAGCAGCCAGGCCCCATTCTCTGGAAACACCATATATTTT.

The rearrangement links TRBV10-2 to TRBJ2-3; 10 bases line up with TRBD2. The trim removed 3 bases at V and 2 bases at J, leaving 8 bases unmatched. Germline V CDR1 and CDR2: WSHSY, SAAADI. The CDR3 sequence is 17 residues long. This chain's CDR3 is CASSEEGLARITDTQYF. The CDR3 nucleotides are TGCGCCAGCAGTGAAGAGGGACTAGCGAGAATCACAGATACGCAGTATTTT.

This sequence joins TRBV27 and TRBJ2-7, with a weak D call TRBD1 (6 bases). Per germline, CDR1 MNHEY and CDR2 SMNVEV (reference sequence). The V end lost 6 bases, the J end lost 7 bases, and 19 bases lay between the germline ends. The CDR3 contains 14 residues. The chain's CDR3 is CASSPDSPLPEQYF. CDR3 nucleotide sequence: TGTGCCAGCAGCCCGGACAGTCCCTTACCGGAGCAGTACTTC.

This rearrangement joins TRBV6-5 to TRBJ2-3; tentatively, D is TRBD2 (5 bases). V shed 5 bases and J shed 3 bases, with 6 bases lying between them. Germline CDR1 reads MNHEY; CDR2 reads SVGAGI. The length of the CDR3 is 12 residues. The CDR3 DNA reads as TGTGCCAGCAGTACTAGGACAGATACGCAGTATTTT. Translation gives CASSTRTDTQYF.

The CDR3 coding sequence is TGTGCCAGCAGTTTATCCGGTAGCAACGAGCAGTACTTC. Its protein product is CASSLSGSNEQYF. This chain links TRBV28 with TRBJ2-7; unclear D gene. The CDR3 extends over 13 amino acids. Trimming took off 1 base at V and 5 bases at J, with 9 bases between the two ends. Germline CDR1 reads MDHEN; CDR2 reads SYDVKM.

The gene calls are TRBV11-1 and TRBJ2-3; TRBD1 is a possible D gene (6 bases). The germline V gene encodes CDR1 SGHAT and CDR2 FQDESV (reference sequence). CDR3 length: 17 amino acids. Trimming removed 1 base from V and 2 bases from J, with 16 bases in between. In DNA, the CDR3 is TGTGCCAGCAGCTTAGATTCGGCAGCAGGGGACACAGATACGCAGTATTTT. Its protein is CASSLDSAAGDTDTQYF.

V usage is TRBV4-1 and J usage is TRBJ2-1, with 13 bases lining up with TRBD2. Germline V gene data show CDR1 as MGHRA and CDR2 as YSYEKL. The CDR3 consists of 17 residues. Germline trimming cut 4 bases from V and 6 bases from J; bases unmatched to any gene: 9. CDR3 bases: TGCGCCAGCAGCCCCCTTTCCGGGACTAGCGGGACCAATGAGCAGTTCTTC. This encodes CASSPLSGTSGTNEQFF.

CDR3 in DNA: TGTGCCTGGAGTCTCCCGGGACTAGCGGGAGCGGGGCAGTTCTTC. Translating gives CAWSLPGLAGAGQFF. V gene TRBV30 combines with J gene TRBJ2-1; 14 bases line up with TRBD2. Germline CDR1 and CDR2: GTSNPN and SVGIG (reference sequence). This CDR3 has 15 amino acids. Trimming took 2 bases from V and 12 from J; bases not matched to a gene: 9.

This rearrangement joins TRBV5-4 to TRBJ1-1; D is uncertain. This CDR3 has 13 residues. Germline assignment: CDR1 SGHNT and CDR2 YYREEE (reference sequence). Deletions cut 2 bases from V and 0 bases from J, with 5 bases between. The CDR3 DNA sequence: TGTGCCAGCAGCTTTCCCATGAACACTGAAGCTTTCTTT. Translated, it gives CASSFPMNTEAFF.